These T cell receptor beta chains were read from a single sample in a study of blood T cell repertoires in COVID-19. Assay used: immunoSEQ multiplex PCR; TCRdb lists only in-frame clones, some missing. Counted here are 150,000 or so clones, around 90% occurring once; the ten biggest clones make up 4%. The specimen was PBMCs or T cells enriched from blood (not recorded which). The receptor source for this set is a woman between 35 and 50 years old who had been exposed to COVID-19. Both conserved end residues are part of each CDR3. D genes are given only for firm matches. Not all rows give a size; the values are once, few, many and, for expanded clones, a class.

.	TRBV28	TRBJ2-2	.	TGTGCCAGCAGGGAACGGACTGGGGAGCTGTTTTTT	CASRERTGELFF
TRBD1	TRBV6-5	TRBJ1-6	.	TGTGCCAGCAGAGCACCGGGACAGCGCGCTTCACCCCTCCACTTT	CASRAPGQRASPLHF
.	TRBV3-1/TRBV3-2	TRBJ2-7	once	TGTGCCAGCAGCCTTACCGGGACAAGTCTGGCTGGGCAGTACTTC	CASSLTGTSLAGQYF
.	TRBV10-2	TRBJ2-7	.	TGCGCCAGCACTAATTCAGGGTACGAGCAGTACTTC	CASTNSGYEQYF
TRBD2	TRBV6-2/TRBV6-3	TRBJ2-5	.	TGTGCCAGCAGTCCAGGACTAGCGGGAGGAATGTCCCAAGAGACCCAGTACTTC	CASSPGLAGGMSQETQYF
.	TRBV4-1	TRBJ1-2	.	TGCGCCAGCAGCCAACAACGGGGGATTAACTATGGCTACACCTTC	CASSQQRGINYGYTF
.	TRBV27	TRBJ1-4	.	TGTGCCAGCAGTTTAAGCAGGGGAGATGAAAAACTGTTTTTT	CASSLSRGDEKLFF
TRBD1	TRBV18	TRBJ2-7	.	TGTGCCAGCTCACCAGATCTGGGACAGGGCCACGAGCAGTACTTC	CASSPDLGQGHEQYF
.	TRBV21-1	TRBJ2-7	.	TGTGCCAGCCCGGGCTACGAGCAGTACTTC	CASPGYEQYF
.	TRBV5-1	TRBJ1-2	.	TGCGCCAGCAGCTTCGACAGGCACTACACCTTC	CASSFDRHYTF
.	TRBV2	TRBJ1-1	.	TGTGCCAGCATTAGAGGCCCAAACACTGAAGCTTTCTTT	CASIRGPNTEAFF
TRBD1	TRBV27	TRBJ1-2	.	TGTGCCAGCAGTTTAGAGTCAGGGGGATTAAGGAATGGCTACACCTTC	CASSLESGGLRNGYTF
TRBD2	TRBV19	TRBJ2-1	.	TGTGCCAGTACCCTCGGGACTAACGATGAGCAGTTCTTC	CASTLGTNDEQFF
TRBD2	TRBV7-7	TRBJ2-3	.	TGTGCCAGCAGCTTAGGGGGGGGGATGGCAGATACGCAGTATTTT	CASSLGGGMADTQYF
.	TRBV28	TRBJ2-5	.	TGTGCCAGCAGTTTATCAACACCGGGTGCCCCGGACTTC	CASSLSTPGAPDF
TRBD1	TRBV2	TRBJ1-5	.	TGTGCCAGCAGGGGGGACAGGTCAAACAATCAGCCCCAGCATTTT	CASRGDRSNNQPQHF
.	TRBV4-1	TRBJ1-1	few	TGCGCCAGCAGCCCGACAATTTATACTGAAGCTTTCTTT	CASSPTIYTEAFF
TRBD1	TRBV5-4	TRBJ2-3	.	TGTGCCAGCAGCCCGCGGACAGGGGCGAGCACAGATACGCAGTATTTT	CASSPRTGASTDTQYF
TRBD1	TRBV18	TRBJ2-7	.	TGTGCCAGCTCGCCCGGGGACAGGCCAGCGTACGAGCAGTACTTC	CASSPGDRPAYEQYF
TRBD1	TRBV5-1	TRBJ2-7	few	TGCGCCAGCAGCTTGGACAGGGGCAGGGAGCAGTACTTC	CASSLDRGREQYF
.	TRBV7-2	TRBJ2-3	few	TGTGCCAGCAGCTCGGTCTATCGAGACCGGGTAGATACGCAGTATTTT	CASSSVYRDRVDTQYF
.	TRBV28	TRBJ1-2	.	TGTGCCAGCAGTCCGAACTATGGCTACACCTTC	CASSPNYGYTF
.	TRBV15	TRBJ1-5	.	TGTGCCACCAGCAGAGAATTAGAGAGCAATCAGCCCCAGCATTTT	CATSRELESNQPQHF
.	TRBV12-3/TRBV12-4	TRBJ2-1	.	TGTGCCAGCATCCGGGAGTTTAATGAGCAGTTCTTC	CASIREFNEQFF
TRBD2	TRBV5-4	TRBJ2-5	.	TGTGCCAGCAGCACGGGACTAACAGCGGGGGAGACCCAGTACTTC	CASSTGLTAGETQYF
.	TRBV28	TRBJ1-3	.	TGTGCCAGCAGTTTATTCGTTGCAGGCTCTGGAAACACCATATATTTT	CASSLFVAGSGNTIYF
.	TRBV7-2	TRBJ2-5	.	TGTGCCAGCAGCGCCGGGGGGACCCAGTACTTC	CASSAGGTQYF
TRBD2	TRBV2	TRBJ2-7	.	TGTGCCAGCAGTGCGGTTTCTAGCGGGAGTTACGAGCAGTACTTC	CASSAVSSGSYEQYF